This entry is about one TCR beta chain. Germline values: CDR1 DFQATT, CDR2 SNEGSKA (reference sequence). The CDR3 totals 16 residues. Losses at the gene ends were 3 bases for V and 2 bases for J; bases not matched to a gene: 6. This specimen belongs to a study of blood T cells in healthy people across ages. Through a sample-barcoded 5' primer and a J-beta primer mix, a second PCR was run for roughly 6 to 12 cycles. TCRdb re-called the 5' RACE reads with MiXCR, one entry per CDR3 protein. The table shows about 1.5 million distinct CDR3 sequences, with 42% occurring only once. Sequenced sample: blood. This chain connects TRBV20-1 to TRBJ2-1, with 11 bases identical to TRBD2. The source is a young woman in good health. As DNA, the CDR3 is TGCAGTGCTAGTGTCGGACTAGCGGGTGCCTACAATGAGCAGTTCTTC. Translated: CSASVGLAGAYNEQFF.